This T cell receptor beta chain was retrieved from a study of tissue T cells after allogeneic stem cell transplantation. Profiling relied on immunoSEQ multiplex PCR, and the TCRdb table lists in-frame clones only, not all of them. The sample lists some 24,000 clones, more than 60% seen once, with 7.7% in the top ten. The length of the CDR3 is 17 residues. Germline CDR1 reads MGHRA; CDR2 reads YSYEKL. V gave up 0 bases and J gave up 6 bases; unmatched junction bases: 5. Autopsy tissues included GI tract, liver, skin and lymphoid organs. This clonotype originated in a female donor older than 55 with lung cancer. The sample was tissue from the ileum, taken at autopsy. The rearrangement joins TRBV4-1 to TRBJ2-5; 15 nucleotides line up with TRBD2. The CDR3 sequence is CASSQDWTSGGAKTQYF. The CDR3 DNA sequence: TGCGCCAGCAGCCAAGATTGGACTAGCGGGGGGGCGAAGACCCAGTACTTC.